These 17 T cell receptor beta chains share one sample of origin, sequenced in a study of Ad26.COV2.S vaccination and SARS-CoV-2 variants. Treatment: around 19 received Ad26.COV2.S at low or high dose, single or two shots; roughly five received placebo; per-sample allocation not given. Specimens were obtained on day 63 following the first vaccine or placebo injection. Clones were sequenced by immunoSEQ multiplex PCR, and TCRdb holds only the in-frame ones, with some missing. The table includes fewer than 400,000 clones, 85% detected once. The sequencing used peripheral blood, collected in a trial of Ad26.COV2.S vaccine versus placebo. These receptors all come from a person aged 18 to 65 who received the Ad26.COV2.S COVID-19 vaccine or a placebo.

The rearrangement links TRBV19 to TRBJ1-5; TRBD1 agrees at 8 bases. Losses at the gene ends were 3 bases for V and 5 bases for J; bases not matched to a gene: 6. The CDR3 extends over 15 amino acids. CDR1 and CDR2 (germline): LNHDA, SQIVND (reference sequence). This CDR3 reads CASSMQTGGYQPQHF. The CDR3 nucleotides are TGTGCCAGTAGTATGCAAACAGGGGGTTATCAGCCCCAGCATTTT.

V and J are TRBV7-2 and TRBJ1-2; no clear D. The CDR3 has 16 amino acids. Germline assignment: CDR1 SGHTA and CDR2 FQGNSA. The V end was cut by 1 base, the J end by 7 bases, with 19 bases between. CDR3 amino acids: CASSLGAAWASTGYTF. The CDR3 DNA is TGTGCCAGCAGCTTAGGGGCCGCGTGGGCCTCTACTGGCTACACCTTC. Full variable domain (missing parts from reference TRBV7-2 and TRBJ1-2): GAGVSQSPSNKVTEKGKDVELRCDPISGHTALYWYRQSLGQGLEFLIYFQGNSAPDKSGLPSDRFSAERTGGSVSTLTIQRTQQEDSAVYLCASSLGAAWASTGYTFGSGTRLTVV.

This rearrangement joins TRBV29-1 to TRBJ2-5; D is perhaps TRBD1 (6 bases). Germline-derived CDR1 and CDR2 are SQVTM and ANQGSEA. V dropped 7 bases and J dropped 2 bases, with 14 bases sitting between them. The CDR3 has 13 residues. The CDR3, as DNA: TGCAGCGGGAATGATAGGGGGCAAGAGACCCAGTACTTC. It translates to CSGNDRGQETQYF.

The rearrangement uses TRBV18 and TRBJ1-5; D is ambiguous. Germline V lookup: CDR1 KGHSH, CDR2 LQKENI. The CDR3 runs to 14 residues. V shed 3 bases and J shed 0 bases, with 6 bases lying between them. CDR3 residues: CASSPQSSNQPQHF. DNA for the CDR3: TGTGCCAGCTCACCCCAGAGTAGCAATCAGCCCCAGCATTTT.

This clone has just a few counts. The V gene is TRBV29-1, the J gene TRBJ2-3; the D gene is possibly TRBD1 (5 bases). The CDR3 is made up of 13 amino acids. The V end was cut by 2 bases, the J end by 4 bases, with 10 bases between. Germline CDR1 reads SQVTM; CDR2 reads ANQGSEA. The CDR3 DNA is TGCAGCGTTGAATCAGGGTTCTCAGATACGCAGTATTTT. Its translation: CSVESGFSDTQYF.

This clone was seen more than once but under ten times. The CDR3 protein is CATSRDLPGQGGTDTQYF. DNA of the CDR3: TGTGCCACCAGCAGAGATTTGCCGGGACAGGGCGGAACAGATACGCAGTATTTT. The chain links TRBV15 to TRBJ2-3; 9 bases agree with TRBD1. The V segment lost 0 bases and the J segment 3 bases; nucleotides outside the gene matches: 10. Germline V gene sequence: CDR1 LNHNV, CDR2 YYDKDF (reference sequence). The CDR3 extends over 18 amino acids.

A single count supports this clone. The chain combines TRBV7-9 with TRBJ2-2; D gene unclear. Germline V lookup: CDR1 SEHNR, CDR2 FQNEAQ (reference sequence). V lost 5 bases and J lost 2, with 9 bases in between. The CDR3 extends over 14 amino acids. The CDR3 loop reads CASSENTNTGELFF. The CDR3 DNA sequence: TGTGCCAGCAGCGAAAACACAAACACCGGGGAGCTGTTTTTT.

The rearrangement joins TRBV3-1 (or the pseudogene TRBV3-2) to TRBJ1-1; TRBD1 matches 10 bases. Germline CDR1 is LGHDT and CDR2 is YNNKEL (reference sequence). The CDR3 has 15 amino acids. V lost 4 bases and J lost 5; bases outside the gene matches: 7. The CDR3 sequence: CASSRNPDRGTEAFF. CDR3 nucleotides: TGTGCCAGCAGCCGAAACCCGGACAGGGGGACTGAAGCTTTCTTT.

The chain links TRBV14 to TRBJ1-2; 7 bases match TRBD1. Germline CDR1 is SGHDN and CDR2 is FVKESK. V was pared by 4 bases and J by 2 bases, with 1 base of the junction left unmatched. The CDR3 consists of 13 residues. CDR3: CASSRDRNYGYTF. In nucleotides, the CDR3 is TGTGCCAGCAGCCGGGACAGAAACTATGGCTACACCTTC.

This clone was seen repeatedly, ten times or more. This rearrangement joins TRBV19 to TRBJ1-1; 9 bases agree with TRBD1. The CDR3 contains 13 residues. Trimming at V came to 3 bases and at J to 6 bases, leaving 2 bases not matched to a gene. CDR1 and CDR2 (germline): LNHDA, SQIVND (reference sequence). CDR3 sequence reads: CASSIRTGAEAFF. In nucleotides, the CDR3 is TGTGCCAGTAGTATCCGGACAGGGGCTGAAGCTTTCTTT. The whole variable domain, filled in from reference TRBV19 and TRBJ1-1, reads DGGITQSPKYLFRKEGQNVTLSCEQNLNHDAMYWYRQDPGQGLRLIYYSQIVNDFQKGDIAEGYSVSREKKESFPLTVTSAQKNPTAFYLCASSIRTGAEAFFGQGTRLTVV.

The chain combines TRBV28 with TRBJ1-5, with 7 bases that match TRBD1. Germline values: CDR1 MDHEN, CDR2 SYDVKM. V gave up 8 bases and J gave up 5 bases; unmatched junction bases: 6. This CDR3 comprises 13 residues. The CDR3 reads CASWKQGYQPQHF. CDR3 nucleotides: TGTGCCAGCTGGAAACAGGGGTATCAGCCCCAGCATTTT.

The chain joins TRBV7-3 to TRBJ2-1, with 8 positions matching TRBD2. The CDR3 covers 14 residues. V shed 4 bases and J 6 bases; nucleotides not matched to a gene: 5. The germline V gene encodes CDR1 SGHTA and CDR2 FQGTGA. The CDR3 reads CASSSGGKLNEQFF. The DNA for the CDR3 is TGTGCCAGCAGCTCGGGGGGGAAGCTCAATGAGCAGTTCTTC.

This clone was detected a few times. The rearrangement links TRBV28 to TRBJ1-4; D not certain. Between the trimmed V and J ends, which lost 6 bases and 0 bases, there was a span of 11 bases. The CDR3 sequence is 15 residues long. The germline gives CDR1 MDHEN, CDR2 SYDVKM. The CDR3 sequence is CASSLAGSTNEKLFF. The CDR3, as DNA: TGTGCCAGCAGCTTAGCGGGTTCAACTAATGAAAAACTGTTTTTT. Variable domain in full (rest from reference TRBV28 and TRBJ1-4): DVKVTQSSRYLVKRTGEKVFLECVQDMDHENMFWYRQDPGLGLRLIYFSYDVKMKEKGDIPEGYSVSREKKERFSLILESASTNQTSMYLCASSLAGSTNEKLFFGSGTQLSVL.

The chain is built from TRBV30 and TRBJ1-1; D is undetermined. Germline CDR1 reads GTSNPN; CDR2 reads SVGIG (reference sequence). The length of the CDR3 is 15 residues. V dropped 4 bases and J dropped 1 base, with 16 bases sitting between them. The CDR3 is CAWTPVWAKNTEAFF. The CDR3 DNA reads TGTGCCTGGACGCCGGTTTGGGCCAAGAACACTGAAGCTTTCTTT.

The chain recombines TRBV7-3 with TRBJ1-1; the match to TRBD1 covers 9 bases. Losses at the gene ends were 6 bases for V and 5 bases for J; bases not matched to a gene: 4. The CDR3 runs to 13 residues. Germline V CDR1 and CDR2: SGHTA, FQGTGA. The CDR3 nucleotides are TGTGCCAGCAGACTACAGGGGGCAACTGAAGCTTTCTTT. This sequence encodes CASRLQGATEAFF.

This clone has just one count. This same CDR3 is encoded by further DNA sequences in the sample. V is TRBV9 and J is TRBJ1-6; D not certain. The length of the CDR3 is 13 residues. Trimming removed 0 bases at V and 8 bases at J, with 6 bases between. The germline CDR1 and CDR2 sequences are SGDLS and YYNGEE. The CDR3 DNA reads TGTGCCAGCAGCGTAGTCGCTGATTCACCCCTCCACTTT. Its translation is CASSVVADSPLHF.

This clone was detected a few times. The chain is built from TRBV3-1 (or the pseudogene TRBV3-2) and TRBJ1-6; D is uncertain. Trimming removed 1 base at V and 10 bases at J, with 11 bases between. The CDR3 consists of 14 residues. CDR1 is LGHDT and CDR2 is YNNKEL in the germline V gene (reference sequence). The CDR3 DNA follows: TGTGCCAGCAGCCAAGGTTCGCCGCACTCACCCCTCCACTTT. This codes for CASSQGSPHSPLHF.